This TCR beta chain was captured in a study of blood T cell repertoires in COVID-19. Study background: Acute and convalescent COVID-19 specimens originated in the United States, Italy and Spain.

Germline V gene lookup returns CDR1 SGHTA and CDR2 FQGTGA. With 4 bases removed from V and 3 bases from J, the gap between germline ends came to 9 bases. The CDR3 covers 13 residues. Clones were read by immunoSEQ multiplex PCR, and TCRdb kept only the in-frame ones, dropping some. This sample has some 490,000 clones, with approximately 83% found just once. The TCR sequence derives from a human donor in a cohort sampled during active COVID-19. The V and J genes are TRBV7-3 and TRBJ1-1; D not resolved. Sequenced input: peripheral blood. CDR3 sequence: CASSYFSDTEAFF. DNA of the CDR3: TGTGCCAGCAGCTACTTTTCGGACACTGAAGCTTTCTTT.